Described below is a single T cell receptor beta chain sequence and its context. Which antigen it targets is not known. No base-level quality is on record; no much larger clone is a single base apart. The data stem from a study of cytomegalovirus exposure and HLA in healthy donors (TCRdb year 2017). Background on the whole study: According to a later analysis, the 110 or so validation repertoires were produced on the same platform as the roughly 600 repertoires of the first cohort. The study aimed to test whether signatures of past pathogen exposure could be identified by cataloging public T cell receptors. In addition to the first cohort of roughly 700 subjects, a separate validation cohort of approximately 130 different subjects was used. High-throughput TCR immunosequencing, statistical association of individual TCRs with disease status, and machine learning were combined to predict cytomegalovirus infection status. Paper-wide results and their limitations: In vitro tests confirmed that a few of the cytomegalovirus-associated TCR beta chains recognize cytomegalovirus antigens. The authors suggested that the approach could potentially be generalized to other disease states and immunological phenotypes. Of the cluster scores, around 95% were above 0 in a later analysis, which found that TCRs clustered in the first cohort also tended to co-occur in the 95 to 150 validation repertoires. Cytomegalovirus status was reported to be diagnosed by the classifier with high specificity and sensitivity in both the original and validation cohorts. In the study, approximately 160 TCR beta chains were listed as associated with cytomegalovirus. The validation cohort had no HLA typing available for a later analysis, so co-occurrence within that cohort was assessed over all 130 or so repertoires. Most TCR sequences were observed very rarely across donors, whereas some public TCRs were present in many individuals.

Donors formed part of the validation cohort, which comprised over a hundred subjects and was distinct from the first cohort of several hundred subjects. Reading the germline V gene (reference sequence) gives CDR1 MNHEY and CDR2 SMNVEV. V gives up 5 bases and J gives up 7 bases, and the segment between their germline ends measures 18 bases. From the cysteine through the phenylalanine, the CDR3 covers 15 amino acids. CDR3 DNA only is kept here, 45 bases in frame from base 1. Library preparation used the immunoSEQ multiplex PCR assay. The published analysis was carried out like this. A statistical classification framework was developed to diagnose cytomegalovirus status using the catalog of TCR beta chain sequences. In TCRdb, the immuneACCESS table is reduced to in-frame sequences with V and J assigned. These tables do not hold every clone; where another copy was compared, an unresolved V gene accounts for under half, and the others remain unexplained. V and J calls and clone size are copied from that table; D and trimming were computed from the DNA. Here the sample has 250,000 to 350,000 clones; roughly 85% occur a single time. Of the sample, roughly 0.8% falls within the top ten clones.

Source material: PBMCs. In this chain, TRBV27 is recombined with TRBJ2-1; D gene: possibly TRBD2, on 6 matching bases. The origin of this receptor is a woman in her late teens or twenties in good health and CMV-seronegative. At the DNA level, the sequence is TGTGCCAGCAGTCTCACTCGAACGGGGGATAATGAGCAGTTCTTC. Translated, it gives CASSLTRTGDNEQFF.